The 20 T cell receptor beta chains below all came from one sample that was sequenced in a study of T cells in Graves' hyperthyroidism and ophthalmopathy. Amplification targeted TCR beta CDR3 regions from RNA transcripts. A first-round RT-PCR of the TCR CDR3 used the HTBI primer set. One entry per CDR3 protein, called by TCRdb with MiXCR from the multiplex PCR reads. Here the sample spans about 560,000 distinct CDR3 sequences, approximately 15% being singletons. Sequencing was carried out using blood. The receptors shown here come from a woman aged 18-29 years with Graves' hyperthyroidism.

This clonotype was recorded many times. V and J are TRBV28 and TRBJ2-1, with TRBD2 matching over 8 bases. Germline V gene data show CDR1 as MDHEN and CDR2 as SYDVKM. The CDR3 covers 21 residues. J lost 1 base, V lost 3 bases, and 20 bases had no gene match. This CDR3 is CASSFVPPGLVGPRSYNEQFF. Written as DNA, the CDR3 is TGTGCCAGCAGTTTCGTTCCGCCGGGACTAGTCGGCCCTAGATCCTACAATGAGCAGTTCTTC.

The chain has TRBV7-2 and TRBJ1-6; 10 bases agree with TRBD1. The germline gives CDR1 SGHTA, CDR2 FQGNSA. This CDR3 has 17 amino acids. V trimming: 7 bases; J trimming: 2 bases; junction bases outside the gene matches: 8. The CDR3 DNA reads TGTGCCAGCACCTTTCGACAGGGGGCCCCCTATAATTCACCCCTCCACTTT. Residues: CASTFRQGAPYNSPLHF.

This clonotype was counted a few times. The genes are TRBV2 and TRBJ1-5, with a weak D call TRBD1 (6 bases). The CDR3 contains 17 residues. Germline V gene lookup returns CDR1 SNHLY and CDR2 FYNNEI. Trimming stripped 7 bases from V and 4 bases from J, with 23 bases between. The CDR3: CASTSGTWVTKNQPQHF. Here the CDR3 DNA reads TGTGCCAGCACCTCCGGGACATGGGTTACAAAGAATCAGCCCCAGCATTTT. The whole variable domain, remainder taken from reference TRBV2 and TRBJ1-5, is EPEVTQTPSHQVTQMGQEVILRCVPISNHLYFYWYRQILGQKVEFLVSFYNNEISEKSEIFDDQFSVERPDGSNFTLKIRSTKLEDSAMYFCASTSGTWVTKNQPQHFGDGTRLSIL.

This clonotype was detected only a few times. V usage is TRBV19 and J usage is TRBJ1-5; 8 positions agree with TRBD1. CDR3 length: 14 residues. Germline CDR1 reads LNHDA; CDR2 reads SQIVND (reference sequence). V lost 4 bases, J lost 5 bases, and 4 bases stayed unmatched. The CDR3 nucleotides read TGTGCCAGTAGTACGGACAGGGTCCATCAGCCCCAGCATTTT. This encodes CASSTDRVHQPQHF.

In this sample, this clonotype turned up many times. The gene calls are TRBV19 and TRBJ1-1; D not certain. This CDR3 has 15 amino acids. Between the trimmed V and J ends, which lost 3 bases and 3 bases, there was a span of 14 bases. Germline-derived CDR1 and CDR2 are LNHDA and SQIVND (reference sequence). The CDR3 coding sequence is TGTGCCAGTAGTATCGAGCGAGGCTTGGACACTGAAGCTTTCTTT. It specifies CASSIERGLDTEAFF.

This chain joins TRBV3-1 and TRBJ1-5; TRBD1 is a possible D gene (6 bases). The germline V gene encodes CDR1 LGHDT and CDR2 YNNKEL (reference sequence). Trimming stripped 4 bases from V and 7 bases from J, with 17 bases between. This CDR3 has 15 residues. CDR3 in amino acids: CASSPAGGGWQPQHF. DNA of the CDR3: TGTGCCAGCAGCCCCGCCGGGGGGGGCTGGCAGCCCCAGCATTTT. The variable domain in full, completed from reference TRBV3-1 and TRBJ1-5, reads DTAVSQTPKYLVTQMGNDKSIKCEQNLGHDTMYWYKQDSKKFLKIMFSYNNKELIINETVPNRFSPKSPDKAHLNLHINSLELGDSAVYFCASSPAGGGWQPQHFGDGTRLSIL.

This clonotype was detected ten times or more. This chain uses TRBV20-1 with TRBJ2-7; 10 positions match TRBD1. CDR1 and CDR2 (germline): DFQATT, SNEGSKA (reference sequence). The CDR3 is made up of 14 amino acids. J was trimmed by 0 bases and V by 4 bases; bases with no gene match: 3. The CDR3 bases are TGCAGTGCTATGGACAGGGGGTACTCCTACGAGCAGTACTTC. It encodes CSAMDRGYSYEQYF.

The CDR3 protein is CASSLPGQRLTYYEQYF. The DNA of the CDR3 is TGTGCCAGCAGTTTGCCGGGACAGCGATTAACCTACTACGAGCAGTACTTC. J is TRBJ2-7 and V is TRBV28; TRBD1 agrees at 7 bases. J lost 3 bases, V lost 3 bases, and 14 bases had no gene match. The CDR3 contains 17 residues. Germline V gene lookup returns CDR1 MDHEN and CDR2 SYDVKM.

This clonotype was seen many times. The gene calls are TRBV28 and TRBJ2-5; 10 bases are shared with TRBD1. The CDR3 is 15 residues long. The trim removed 6 bases at V and 6 bases at J, leaving 10 bases unmatched. The germline gives CDR1 MDHEN, CDR2 SYDVKM. CDR3 in amino acids: CASSTTGGKVKTQYF. The CDR3 DNA follows: TGTGCCAGCAGCACGACAGGGGGCAAGGTGAAGACCCAGTACTTC.

There are a few counts of this clonotype. The chain joins TRBV4-1 to TRBJ1-4; D unclear. Deletions cut 0 bases from V and 5 bases from J, with 16 bases between. There are 17 residues in the CDR3. Germline-derived CDR1 and CDR2 are MGHRA and YSYEKL. CDR3 DNA: TGCGCCAGCAGCCAAGATTGGGTCGGCAGCAAAAATGAAAAACTGTTTTTT. This translates into CASSQDWVGSKNEKLFF.

This clonotype was counted at least ten times. The V and J genes are TRBV20-1 and TRBJ2-7; D ambiguous. Looked up from germline, CDR1 is DFQATT and CDR2 is SNEGSKA (reference sequence). The CDR3 has 14 amino acids. V was clipped by 5 bases and J by 0 bases, with 14 bases between them. The CDR3 sequence is CSAGPWISSYEQYF. In DNA, the CDR3 is TGCAGTGCTGGTCCTTGGATTAGCTCCTACGAGCAGTACTTC.

This clonotype came up many times. The rearrangement uses TRBV28 and TRBJ2-7; D possibly corresponds to TRBD1 (6 bases). The V end lost 7 bases, the J end lost 3 bases, and 10 bases lay between the germline ends. This CDR3 has 12 residues. Germline V lookup: CDR1 MDHEN, CDR2 SYDVKM. The CDR3 region is CASKLRGYEQYF. The CDR3 coding sequence is TGTGCCAGCAAACTCAGGGGCTACGAGCAGTACTTC.

This clonotype has a count of ten or more. DNA for the CDR3: TGTGCCAGCGGTGGCGGGCGGGAGGGAATCTACGAGCAGTACTTC. It encodes CASGGGREGIYEQYF. The chain combines TRBV27 with TRBJ2-7, with 9 positions matching TRBD2. Germline CDR1 is MNHEY and CDR2 is SMNVEV (reference sequence). CDR3 length: 15 residues. Losses at the gene ends were 8 bases for V and 3 bases for J; bases not matched to a gene: 11.

This clonotype has just a few counts. The chain recombines TRBV12-3 or TRBV12-4 with TRBJ2-7; TRBD2 aligns across 9 bases. Unmatched junction bases numbered 14, after V lost 4 bases and J lost 4 bases. This CDR3 is built from 17 residues. Written as DNA, the CDR3 is TGTGCCAGCAGTTGGGGGCGAAGGGCGGGAGGGCGATACGAGCAGTACTTC. It specifies CASSWGRRAGGRYEQYF.

A remark on this clonotype: A much larger clone is a single base away; this may be a read error. The chain carries TRBV3-1 and TRBJ1-5; 10 nucleotides line up with TRBD1. CDR3 length: 14 residues. The germline V gene has CDR1 LGHDT and CDR2 YNNKEL (reference sequence). With V trimmed by 8 bases and J by 7 bases, 8 bases remained unmatched. CDR3 DNA sequence: TGTGCCAGCGGCTACGGGACAGGGGCCCAGCCCCAGCATTTT. It translates to CASGYGTGAQPQHF.

In this sample, this clonotype turned up many times. The V call is TRBV11-2, the J call TRBJ2-7; 10 positions match TRBD2. This CDR3 comprises 14 residues. Germline V gene sequence: CDR1 SGHAT, CDR2 FQNNGV. Trimming cost V 0 bases and J 4 bases; bases outside gene matches: 0. Here the CDR3 DNA reads TGTGCCAGCAGCTTAGATAGCGGGAGGTACGAGCAGTACTTC. Translating it yields CASSLDSGRYEQYF.

The sample holds a few counts of this clonotype. One end of the junction fails to match germline, which may point to a read error. This chain links TRBV20-1 with TRBJ2-1, with 7 bases identical to TRBD2. Germline lookup yields CDR1 DFQATT and CDR2 SNEGSKA (reference sequence). The CDR3 has 15 amino acids. The CDR3 here is CGASGGSALYNEQFF. Written as DNA, the CDR3 is TGCGGTGCTAGTGGCGGGAGCGCACTCTACAATGAGCAGTTCTTC.

This clonotype was counted many times. The chain couples TRBV20-1 to TRBJ2-4, with D uncertain. CDR3 length: 16 amino acids. Germline CDR1 is DFQATT and CDR2 is SNEGSKA (reference sequence). Trimming took off 0 bases at V and 6 bases at J, with 18 bases between the two ends. CDR3 region: CSARDPSGSRLNIQYF. Written as DNA, the CDR3 is TGCAGTGCTAGAGACCCCTCGGGTAGCAGACTAAACATTCAGTACTTC.

This clonotype was observed a few times. V gene TRBV14 combines with J gene TRBJ2-1, with no clear D. The CDR3 has 13 residues. The V gene lost 0 bases and the J gene lost 6 bases, with 6 bases spanning the gap. Germline lookup yields CDR1 SGHDN and CDR2 FVKESK. CDR3 DNA sequence: TGTGCCAGCAGCCAAGACTTTTCCAATGAGCAGTTCTTC. Translated, it gives CASSQDFSNEQFF.

This clonotype was counted a few times. The chain has TRBV12-3 or TRBV12-4 and TRBJ2-2; D remains unclear. This CDR3 region has 15 residues. Trimming stripped 3 bases from V and 5 bases from J, with 13 bases between. DNA for the CDR3: TGTGCCAGCAGTTTTCTAAAGGGTGGGACCGGGGAGCTGTTTTTT. Its protein is CASSFLKGGTGELFF.